This entry lists 15 T cell receptor beta chains sequenced from one sample in a study of T-cell memory formation after mild COVID-19. TCRdb itself ran the 5' RACE reads through MiXCR, one entry per CDR3 protein. This sample has around 440,000 distinct CDR3 sequences, with 15% to 20% found just once. Sequenced material: PBMCs or a T cell subset sorted from them (not recorded which). The receptors here all came from an adult woman who had mild COVID-19 (a few samples of this study predate the infection). Cell type and time point are not known.

This clonotype turned up a few times. The rearrangement links TRBV9 to TRBJ2-2; D is undetermined. Germline V CDR1 and CDR2: SGDLS, YYNGEE. The V end lost 1 base, the J end lost 8 bases, and 12 bases lay between the germline ends. This CDR3 has 14 residues. The CDR3, as DNA: TGTGCCAGCAGCGTAAGCCTGACTCCTGGGGAGCTGTTTTTT. Translating gives CASSVSLTPGELFF.

This chain links TRBV27 with TRBJ2-1; TRBD2 matches at 7 bases. V shed 2 bases and J 2 bases; nucleotides not matched to a gene: 6. CDR1 and CDR2 (germline): MNHEY, SMNVEV (reference sequence). The CDR3 consists of 16 residues. The CDR3 loop is CASSLLGTSAYNEQFF. As DNA, the CDR3 is TGTGCCAGCAGTTTACTAGGAACTAGCGCCTACAATGAGCAGTTCTTC.

The V and J genes are TRBV21-1 and TRBJ1-1; the DNA was not used to check the table's D call, TRBD1. TRBV21-1 is a known pseudogene. The CDR3 is 16 residues long. The CDR3 region has the DNA TGTGCCAGAAGCCGTTATAACAGGGGGCGCAGAACTGAAGCTTTCTTT. Its protein product is CARSRYNRGRRTEAFF.

This clonotype was observed a few times. The rearrangement joins TRBV9 to TRBJ2-7, with D unresolved. The V end was cut by 0 bases, the J end by 5 bases, with 24 bases between. There are 18 residues in the CDR3. Germline V gene sequence: CDR1 SGDLS, CDR2 YYNGEE. Here the CDR3 reads CASSVGLSTTPSIHEQYF. CDR3 coding DNA: TGTGCCAGCAGCGTAGGCCTATCAACCACTCCTAGTATCCACGAGCAGTACTTC. The variable domain in full, with the rest retrieved from reference TRBV9 and TRBJ2-7, is DSGVTQTPKHLITATGQRVTLRCSPRSGDLSVYWYQQSLDQGLQFLIQYYNGEERAKGNILERFSAQQFPDLHSELNLSSLELGDSALYFCASSVGLSTTPSIHEQYFGPGTRLTVT.

This clonotype has more than one count but fewer than ten. The CDR3 is CASRPPRNTGELFF. CDR3 DNA: TGTGCCAGCAGGCCCCCCCGCAACACCGGGGAGCTGTTTTTT. The chain is built from TRBV7-2 and TRBJ2-2; D unclear. The CDR3 has 14 amino acids. The germline gives CDR1 SGHTA, CDR2 FQGNSA. Trimming took 6 bases from V and 2 from J, leaving 10 bases between them. The whole variable domain, remainder taken from reference TRBV7-2 and TRBJ2-2, is GAGVSQSPSNKVTEKGKDVELRCDPISGHTALYWYRQSLGQGLEFLIYFQGNSAPDKSGLPSDRFSAERTGGSVSTLTIQRTQQEDSAVYLCASRPPRNTGELFFGEGSRLTVL.

The chain combines TRBV24-1 with TRBJ2-7, with D hard to call. The V end lost 4 bases, the J end lost 3 bases, and 12 bases lay between the germline ends. The CDR3 length is 14 residues. Germline V gene data show CDR1 as KGHDR and CDR2 as SFDVKD. In DNA form, the CDR3 reads TGTGCCACCAGTGAATCGGGCTCTATCTACGAGCAGTACTTC. Protein product: CATSESGSIYEQYF.

The chain carries TRBV7-9 and TRBJ2-3; possible D gene TRBD2, 7 bases. Per the germline V gene, CDR1 is SEHNR and CDR2 is FQNEAQ (reference sequence). The ends were cut back, 3 bases at V and 2 bases at J, with 15 bases in the middle. There are 16 residues in the CDR3. The CDR3 loop is CASSFRGAGDTDTQYF. The CDR3 DNA reads as TGTGCCAGCAGCTTTCGGGGGGCAGGGGACACAGATACGCAGTATTTT.

A few counts support this clonotype. The chain couples TRBV20-1 to TRBJ2-3; 7 bases map to TRBD1. Germline V CDR1 and CDR2: DFQATT, SNEGSKA (reference sequence). The CDR3 is 17 amino acids. J gave up 2 bases and V 1 base, and 12 bases lay outside the gene matches. CDR3 residues: CSARARGQAGFTDTQYF. CDR3 coding DNA: TGCAGTGCTAGAGCCCGAGGACAGGCAGGATTCACAGATACGCAGTATTTT.

This clonotype was seen ten or more times. The rearrangement links TRBV7-2 to TRBJ2-7; D possibly corresponds to TRBD2 (6 bases). V lost 1 base and J lost 6, with 13 bases in between. Germline loops: CDR1 SGHTA, CDR2 FQGNSA. The CDR3 is 14 amino acids. CDR3 bases: TGTGCCAGCAGCTTAGATCGGGGGTCGGCCGAGCAGTACTTC. Translated, it gives CASSLDRGSAEQYF.

This clonotype was counted between two and nine times. The chain is built from TRBV19 and TRBJ1-5, with unresolved D. Per germline, CDR1 LNHDA and CDR2 SQIVND (reference sequence). Trimming shortened V by 3 bases and J by 0 bases, and 6 bases separated the two germline ends. The CDR3 has 14 amino acids. The CDR3 sequence is CASSITASNQPQHF. As DNA, the CDR3 is TGTGCCAGTAGTATCACAGCTAGCAATCAGCCCCAGCATTTT.

The genes are TRBV24-1 and TRBJ2-2; 7 bases fit TRBD2. The CDR3 has 16 residues. The germline CDR1 and CDR2 sequences are KGHDR and SFDVKD. V was pared by 4 bases and J by 6 bases, with 10 bases of the junction left unmatched. The CDR3 bases are TGTGCCACCAGTGAAAACTGGGGGGGATATCCCGGGGAGCTGTTTTTT. It codes for CATSENWGGYPGELFF.

The chain couples TRBV5-5 to TRBJ1-1; D uncertain. Germline values: CDR1 SGHKS, CDR2 YYEKEE (reference sequence). Trimming cost V 3 bases and J 6 bases, with 6 bases left between them. The CDR3 is made up of 11 amino acids. CDR3: CASSSDPEAFF. In DNA form, the CDR3 reads TGTGCCAGCAGCTCGGACCCTGAAGCTTTCTTT.

The V call is TRBV11-2, the J call TRBJ2-5; D possibly uses TRBD1 or TRBD2 (5 bases each). The CDR3 loop spans 15 amino acids. With 5 bases removed from V and 5 bases from J, the gap between germline ends came to 18 bases. Germline V CDR1 and CDR2: SGHAT, FQNNGV. The chain's CDR3 is CASSITTTWGETQYF. The CDR3 nucleotides read TGTGCCAGCAGCATCACTACGACCTGGGGGGAGACCCAGTACTTC.

This clonotype was picked up a small number of times. The chain employs TRBV20-1 and TRBJ1-1, with D maybe TRBD1 (6 bases). The ends were cut back, 6 bases at V and 0 bases at J, with 14 bases in the middle. The length of the CDR3 is 14 residues. The germline CDR1 and CDR2 sequences are DFQATT and SNEGSKA (reference sequence). DNA of the CDR3: TGCAGTGCCGATCGGGGGACAATGAACACTGAAGCTTTCTTT. Protein: CSADRGTMNTEAFF.

The chain employs TRBV12-3 or TRBV12-4 and TRBJ2-1; 8 bases line up with TRBD1. After removal of 1 base from V and 4 bases from J, the junction contained 3 bases not matched to a gene. This CDR3 has 15 amino acids. The chain's CDR3 is CASSLVGQAYNEQFF. The DNA of the CDR3 is TGTGCCAGCAGTTTAGTGGGACAGGCTTACAATGAGCAGTTCTTC.